The 8 T cell receptor beta chains reported below all come from one sample, sequenced in a study of T-cell memory formation after mild COVID-19. In TCRdb, the 5' RACE reads were re-called with MiXCR into one record per CDR3 protein. The profile shows roughly 170,000 distinct CDR3 sequences, less than 20% of them singletons. The sample comprised PBMCs or a T cell subset sorted from them (not recorded which). These receptors were taken from a man aged 18-30 years who had mild COVID-19 (a few samples of this study predate the infection). Cell type and time point are not known.

This clonotype was seen only a few times. V is TRBV3-1 and J is TRBJ2-5; 7 bases are shared with TRBD1. Germline V gene lookup returns CDR1 LGHDT and CDR2 YNNKEL (reference sequence). J was trimmed by 4 bases and V by 8 bases; bases with no gene match: 7. The CDR3 runs to 13 residues. CDR3 nucleotide sequence: TGTGCCAGCCGGGACAGCCCATCAGAGACCCAGTACTTC. This codes for CASRDSPSETQYF.

The V and J genes are TRBV11-3 and TRBJ2-2; 7 bases line up with TRBD2. The V gene end was trimmed by 5 bases and the J gene end by 1 base; junction bases not matched to a gene: 7. The CDR3 is 16 residues long. From germline, CDR1 is SGHNT and CDR2 YENEEA. The CDR3 DNA reads TGTGCCAGCAGCCCGGGACTACCACTGAACACCGGGGAGCTGTTTTTT. It translates to CASSPGLPLNTGELFF.

CDR3 nucleotides: TGCGCCAGCAGCCCGGGACAGGGGATGGGCGAGCAGTACTTC. As protein: CASSPGQGMGEQYF. The chain links TRBV5-1 to TRBJ2-7; 10 bases agree with TRBD1. CDR3 length: 14 residues. The germline V gene encodes CDR1 SGHRS and CDR2 YFSETQ. Trimming cost V 4 bases and J 6 bases; bases outside gene matches: 7.

V is TRBV14 and J is TRBJ1-2; D uncertain. With 6 bases removed from V and 3 bases from J, the gap between germline ends came to 11 bases. Germline CDR1 reads SGHDN; CDR2 reads FVKESK. The CDR3 contains 13 residues. CDR3: CASSEGRDYGYTF. CDR3 in DNA: TGTGCCAGCAGTGAAGGACGGGACTATGGCTACACCTTC. The whole variable domain, filled in from reference TRBV14 and TRBJ1-2, reads EAGVTQFPSHSVIEKGQTVTLRCDPISGHDNLYWYRRVMGKEIKFLLHFVKESKQDESGMPNNRFLAERTGGTYSTLKVQPAELEDSGVYFCASSEGRDYGYTFGSGTRLTVV.

This clonotype appeared a few times. The chain combines TRBV6-5 with TRBJ2-7, with TRBD1 as a possible D gene (5 bases). Germline CDR1 is MNHEY and CDR2 is SVGAGI. CDR3 length: 14 amino acids. V was shortened by 6 bases and J by 0 bases, with 12 bases between the two germline ends. CDR3 residues: CASRNRHNSYEQYF. The CDR3 DNA reads TGTGCCAGCAGAAACAGGCACAACTCCTACGAGCAGTACTTC.

The J gene is TRBJ1-4, the V gene TRBV7-9; perhaps TRBD1 as D (6 bases). The CDR3 is 15 amino acids. The V and J ends lost 3 bases and 8 bases respectively, with 16 bases between them. The V gene's germline CDR1 is SEHNR and CDR2 FQNEAQ (reference sequence). The CDR3 DNA sequence: TGTGCCAGCAGCTTCTTGGGACAAGAAAACGAAAAACTGTTTTTT. As protein: CASSFLGQENEKLFF.

The rearrangement uses TRBV5-1 and TRBJ2-2, with D perhaps TRBD1 or TRBD2 (5 bases each). The germline V gene encodes CDR1 SGHRS and CDR2 YFSETQ. Deletions cut 5 bases from V and 5 bases from J, with 13 bases between. This CDR3 has 14 amino acids. The CDR3 DNA reads as TGCGCCAGCAGGGCCGGGGCGACGACCGGGGAGCTGTTTTTT. It encodes CASRAGATTGELFF.

This rearrangement joins TRBV2 to TRBJ1-2; D remains ambiguous. CDR1 and CDR2 from the germline V gene are SNHLY and FYNNEI. V lost 2 bases and J lost 2, with 12 bases in between. This CDR3 comprises 15 residues. CDR3 bases: TGTGCCAGCAGTGAACGGCTTACTCCCAACTATGGCTACACCTTC. As protein: CASSERLTPNYGYTF. Drawing the rest from reference TRBV2 and TRBJ1-2, the complete variable domain is EPEVTQTPSHQVTQMGQEVILRCVPISNHLYFYWYRQILGQKVEFLVSFYNNEISEKSEIFDDQFSVERPDGSNFTLKIRSTKLEDSAMYFCASSERLTPNYGYTFGSGTRLTVV.